Reported below is one T cell receptor beta chain. Its matching antigen is unknown. The CDR3 is made up of 12 amino acids. The V and J ends lost 5 bases and 12 bases respectively, with 14 bases between them. Germline lookup yields CDR1 MNHEY and CDR2 SVGAGI. This entry belongs to a study of cytomegalovirus exposure and HLA in healthy donors. About the research overall: Both the roughly 120 validation repertoires and the 600 to 700 first-cohort repertoires used the same platform, as reported by a later analysis.

General study findings and limits: Generally TCR sequences proved uncommon, though certain public TCRs appeared in numerous donors. Confirmation was obtained in vitro that a few CMV-associated chains are specific for CMV antigens. Cytomegalovirus association was assigned to about 180 TCR beta chains.

Assay used: immunoSEQ multiplex PCR; TCRdb lists only in-frame clones, some missing. The sample includes roughly 80,000 clones, around 94% of them seen just once. Sequences were obtained from PBMCs. This sequence was found in a young woman in good health and CMV-seronegative. The chain recombines TRBV6-5 with TRBJ2-1; D possibly corresponds to TRBD1 (6 bases). The CDR3 nucleotides read TGTGCCAGCAGTCCCATGGGGACACTGCAGTTCTTC. Residues: CASSPMGTLQFF.